Listed here are 3 T cell receptor beta chains from one sample, sequenced in a study of CD8 T cells in ankylosing spondylitis. Study-wide results and caveats: One TCR beta motif, made up of several highly homologous variants, appeared characteristic of ankylosing spondylitis blood.

TCRdb redid the calling of the 5' RACE reads with MiXCR, one entry per CDR3 protein. Of some 840,000 distinct CDR3 sequences detected, roughly 12% appear once; the ten largest clones hold under 0.6%. No antigen has been identified for these receptors. Sequencing used blood, either unsorted or a sorted T cell fraction (not recorded which). Every receptor here comes from a male donor with ankylosing spondylitis.

This clonotype occurred many times. The chain joins TRBV20-1 to TRBJ2-7; TRBD2 matches at 11 bases. J was trimmed by 3 bases and V by 1 base; bases with no gene match: 2. Germline CDR1 reads DFQATT; CDR2 reads SNEGSKA (reference sequence). CDR3 size: 14 residues. The CDR3 loop reads CSARGLAGSYEQYF. In nucleotides, the CDR3 is TGCAGTGCTAGAGGACTAGCGGGAAGCTACGAGCAGTACTTC.

This clonotype was counted only a few times. The chain uses TRBV9 and TRBJ1-2; a weak D match, TRBD1 (5 bases). CDR1 is SGDLS and CDR2 is YYNGEE in the germline V gene. The CDR3 totals 11 residues. Trimming cost V 4 bases and J 8 bases, with 9 bases left between them. CDR3 sequence (DNA): TGTGCCAGCAGCTCCCGACAGGGCTACACCTTC. Amino acids: CASSSRQGYTF.

This clonotype has more than one count but fewer than ten. The chain combines TRBV20-1 with TRBJ2-7; no clear D gene. The CDR3 runs 14 residues. V was pared by 4 bases and J by 1 base, with 14 bases between. The germline V gene encodes CDR1 DFQATT and CDR2 SNEGSKA (reference sequence). The CDR3 spells CSANLGGTSYEQYF. The CDR3, as DNA: TGCAGTGCTAATTTGGGCGGAACTTCCTACGAGCAGTACTTC.